Below, 12 T cell receptor beta chains from the same sample are listed, as sequenced in a study of cytomegalovirus exposure and HLA in healthy donors. PCR used 60 Vbeta primers and 13 Jbeta primers. The assay was immunoSEQ multiplex PCR, and TCRdb's table has in-frame clones only and misses some. Here the sample spans about 160,000 clones, roughly 85% being singletons. The sequenced material came from PBMCs. The receptors originated from a male donor in good health and CMV-seropositive.

This clone showed up just once. This chain links TRBV6-6 with TRBJ1-1; TRBD1 agrees at 9 bases. J was trimmed by 5 bases and V by 5 bases; bases with no gene match: 9. Germline V gene data show CDR1 as MNHNY and CDR2 as SVGAGI (reference sequence). This CDR3 has 15 amino acids. The DNA for the CDR3 is TGTGCCAGCAGTGGTCCGGGACAGGGTATTACTGAAGCTTTCTTT. This codes for CASSGPGQGITEAFF.

This rearrangement joins TRBV6-1 to TRBJ1-1; D might be TRBD1 (5 bases). V lost 4 bases and J lost 3, with 9 bases in between. Germline V gene data show CDR1 as MNHNS and CDR2 as SASEGT. The CDR3 is 13 residues long. In nucleotides, the CDR3 is TGTGCCAGCAGTGTGGGACTGCACACTGAAGCTTTCTTT. This codes for CASSVGLHTEAFF.

J is TRBJ2-1 and V is TRBV7-8; 7 nucleotides line up with TRBD2. V lost 3 bases, J lost 2 bases, and 7 bases stayed unmatched. CDR3 length: 16 amino acids. The germline gives CDR1 SGHVS, CDR2 FQNEAQ. This chain's CDR3 is CASSLGGGSAYNEQFF. CDR3 bases: TGTGCCAGCAGCTTGGGAGGCGGGAGTGCCTACAATGAGCAGTTCTTC.

The chain joins TRBV30 to TRBJ2-1; 11 bases fit TRBD2. CDR1 is GTSNPN, CDR2 SVGIG, per germline (reference sequence). V was pared by 5 bases and J by 5 bases, with 8 bases of the junction left unmatched. This CDR3 spans 15 amino acids. DNA of the CDR3: TGTGCCTGGGGACTCGGGACTAGCGGCAACAATGAGCAGTTCTTC. This translates into CAWGLGTSGNNEQFF.

In nucleotides, the CDR3 is TGTGCCAGCAGGCCGACTCAGGGGATCTTAAGCTCCTACGAGCAGTACTTC. Translating it yields CASRPTQGILSSYEQYF. The chain recombines TRBV27 with TRBJ2-5, with D possibly TRBD1 on 6 matching bases. With the DNA end fitting TRBJ2-7 better, the J assignment may be wrong. Germline V gene data show CDR1 as MNHEY and CDR2 as SMNVEV (reference sequence). This CDR3 region has 17 residues.

This clone came up a few times. The chain combines TRBV4-1 with TRBJ2-1; weak D call: TRBD2 (5 bases). Trimming left V 0 bases short and J 2 bases short, with 11 bases between. The CDR3 totals 16 residues. Germline loops: CDR1 MGHRA, CDR2 YSYEKL. The CDR3 region has the DNA TGCGCCAGCAGCCAAGACTCCAGCGGACCCTACAATGAGCAGTTCTTC. Amino acids: CASSQDSSGPYNEQFF.

This chain connects TRBV9 to TRBJ2-3, with 8 bases identical to TRBD2. Trimming cost V 6 bases and J 1 base; bases outside gene matches: 4. The CDR3 runs 14 residues. Germline V gene lookup returns CDR1 SGDLS and CDR2 YYNGEE. CDR3 DNA: TGTGCCAGCAAGCGGGGGCTCGGCACAGATACGCAGTATTTT. This sequence encodes CASKRGLGTDTQYF.

The V call is TRBV9, the J call TRBJ2-3; 7 nucleotides align to TRBD1. The germline gives CDR1 SGDLS, CDR2 YYNGEE. Losses at the gene ends were 0 bases for V and 6 bases for J; bases not matched to a gene: 4. There are 14 residues in the CDR3. CDR3 sequence: CASSVVGGGDTQYF. Written as DNA, the CDR3 is TGTGCCAGCAGCGTAGTAGGGGGCGGGGATACGCAGTATTTT.

The rearrangement uses TRBV15 and TRBJ2-7; D call uncertain. With 0 bases removed from V and 3 bases from J, the gap between germline ends came to 15 bases. Germline V gives CDR1 LNHNV, CDR2 YYDKDF (reference sequence). CDR3 length equals 16 residues. CDR3: CATSRDFALSVYEQYF. The CDR3 nucleotides are TGTGCCACCAGCAGAGATTTCGCCCTTTCAGTCTACGAGCAGTACTTC.

The rearrangement joins TRBV27 to TRBJ1-4; D is unresolved. Germline loops: CDR1 MNHEY, CDR2 SMNVEV (reference sequence). The germline V and J ends were trimmed by 5 bases and 5 bases, with 15 bases remaining between them. This CDR3 has 15 residues. The CDR3 loop reads CASSPVWGENEKLFF. The CDR3, as DNA: TGTGCCAGCAGTCCCGTTTGGGGAGAGAATGAAAAACTGTTTTTT.

This chain links TRBV9 with TRBJ2-7; 13 nucleotides align to TRBD2. Trimming took 3 bases from V and 6 from J; bases not matched to a gene: 6. The CDR3 is 15 amino acids. Germline V gene sequence: CDR1 SGDLS, CDR2 YYNGEE. CDR3: CASSGGLAGELEQYF. The CDR3 DNA reads as TGTGCCAGCAGCGGAGGACTAGCGGGAGAACTCGAGCAGTACTTC. Supplemented by reference TRBV9 and TRBJ2-7, the full variable domain reads DSGVTQTPKHLITATGQRVTLRCSPRSGDLSVYWYQQSLDQGLQFLIQYYNGEERAKGNILERFSAQQFPDLHSELNLSSLELGDSALYFCASSGGLAGELEQYFGPGTRLTVT.

Here the CDR3 DNA reads TGTGCCAGCAGCCTGGGACAGGGGATTGGCAATCAGCCCCAGCATTTT. This translates into CASSLGQGIGNQPQHF. The chain has TRBV7-9 and TRBJ1-5, with 10 bases matching TRBD1. This CDR3 is built from 16 residues. After removal of 5 bases from V and 2 bases from J, the junction contained 6 bases not matched to a gene. Germline V gives CDR1 SEHNR, CDR2 FQNEAQ (reference sequence).